A selection of T cell receptor beta chains follows, all from one sample in a study of blood T cells in healthy people across ages. TCRdb itself ran the 5' RACE reads through MiXCR, one entry per CDR3 protein. The sample records 1,500,000 or so distinct CDR3 sequences, roughly 43% being singletons. Source material: blood. The source of these receptors is a woman younger than 35 in good health. Both conserved end residues are part of each CDR3. The order of the fields is clone size, D gene, V gene, J gene, CDR3 DNA, CDR3 protein. A D gene is named only where the DNA matches it firmly. Not every row has a clone size; where given, it reads once, few, many or a size class.

few,TRBD1,TRBV27,TRBJ2-7,TGTGCCAGCAGTTTACCAAAGACAGGGGCCTACGAGCAGTACTTC,CASSLPKTGAYEQYF
-,-,TRBV3-1,TRBJ1-2,TGTGCCAGCAGTCAAGCGTTCTATGGCTACACCTTC,CASSQAFYGYTF
few,-,TRBV7-9,TRBJ1-2,TGTGCCAGCAGCCCGCGGACCCCCGGGGGCTATGGCTACACCTTC,CASSPRTPGGYGYTF
many,-,TRBV29-1,TRBJ1-1,TGCAGCGTTGTGCAGTCATACACTGAAGCTTTCTTT,CSVVQSYTEAFF
-,TRBD2,TRBV3-1,TRBJ2-1,TGTGCCAGCAGCCAAGATGACCTAGCGGGAGGCCACAATGAGCAGTTCTTC,CASSQDDLAGGHNEQFF
-,TRBD2,TRBV20-1,TRBJ2-7,TGCAGTGCAATACTAGCGGGGGTCCCCTACGAGCAGTACTTC,CSAILAGVPYEQYF
-,-,TRBV7-9,TRBJ1-4,TGTGCCAGCAGCTGGGGAGGTGAAAAACTGTTTTTT,CASSWGGEKLFF
-,-,TRBV6-4,TRBJ2-1,TGTACCAGCAGCGAACGGTCTTTCAATGAGCAGTTCTTC,CTSSERSFNEQFF
-,-,TRBV14,TRBJ1-2,TGTGCCAGCAGCCAAGATCCTACCGGGTCTGGCTACACCTTC,CASSQDPTGSGYTF
few,TRBD1,TRBV7-2,TRBJ1-2,TGTGCCAGCAGCTCGAGGTCCGGGACAGGGCTTGGCTACACCTTC,CASSSRSGTGLGYTF
-,TRBD1,TRBV7-2,TRBJ2-3,TGTGCCAGCAGCCTAGCCGGGACAGCTAGCACAGATACGCAGTATTTT,CASSLAGTASTDTQYF
-,-,TRBV4-1,TRBJ1-1,TGCGCCAGCAGCCAAGGGGTCTTGGAGGCTGAAGCTTTCTTT,CASSQGVLEAEAFF
-,TRBD2,TRBV3-1,TRBJ2-1,TGTGCCAGCAGCCGGACTAGCGGGATTGGAGGGAATGAGCAGTTCTTC,CASSRTSGIGGNEQFF
-,TRBD1,TRBV9,TRBJ2-5,TGTGCCAGCAGCGTGGACAGGGGGCAGGAGACCCAGTACTTC,CASSVDRGQETQYF
few,-,TRBV5-1,TRBJ1-2,TGCGCCAGCAGCTTTTGGGGGAATGACTATGGCTACACCTTC,CASSFWGNDYGYTF
-,TRBD2,TRBV4-3,TRBJ2-7,TGCGCCAGCAGCCAAGATGTAACGGCTAGCGGGGGGTCCTACGAGCAGTACTTC,CASSQDVTASGGSYEQYF
-,-,TRBV2,TRBJ2-1,TGTGCCGCTACGGATGGATACAATGAGCAGTTCTTC,CAATDGYNEQFF
once,TRBD2,TRBV12-3/TRBV12-4,TRBJ2-2,TGTGCCAGCAGTTCCCTGGGCGGGGGGTTTACCGGGGAGCTGTTTTTT,CASSSLGGGFTGELFF
-,TRBD2,TRBV6-2/TRBV6-3,TRBJ2-5,TGTGCCAGCAATGTTGGGGGGGGCCAAGAGACCCAGTACTTC,CASNVGGGQETQYF
-,-,TRBV20-1,TRBJ2-3,TGCAGTGCTAGAGATCGATTTAGGGGGACAGATACGCAGTATTTT,CSARDRFRGTDTQYF
-,-,TRBV29-1,TRBJ2-3,TGCAGCGTTGAAGAGGACCTAGGGGATACGCAGTATTTT,CSVEEDLGDTQYF
-,-,TRBV20-1,TRBJ2-3,TGCAGTGCTAGCACTAGCATCACAGATACGCAGTATTTT,CSASTSITDTQYF
few,-,TRBV30,TRBJ2-1,TGTGCCTGGAGTAGAGGGTACAATGAGCAGTTCTTC,CAWSRGYNEQFF
few,-,TRBV9,TRBJ2-1,TGTGCCAGCAGCGTAGCTTCAGCCAGCTACAATGAGCAGTTCTTC,CASSVASASYNEQFF
-,-,TRBV7-6,TRBJ2-5,TGTGCCAGCAGCTTGCGGTGGGGGGAGACGGCCCAGTACTTC,CASSLRWGETAQYF
many,TRBD2,TRBV4-1,TRBJ2-5,TGCGCCAGCAGCCGCCTTTGGACTAGCCAAGAGACCCAGTACTTC,CASSRLWTSQETQYF
-,TRBD1,TRBV20-1,TRBJ1-1,TGCAGTGCCTCCCGTGGACAGGGGGGAACTGAAGCTTTCTTT,CSASRGQGGTEAFF
-,-,TRBV4-1,TRBJ2-1,TGCGCCAGCAGCCAAGTCGTAGTGTTCGGTGAGCAGTTCTTC,CASSQVVVFGEQFF
-,-,TRBV11-2,TRBJ1-1,TGTGCCAGCAGCCGATCCGCAGGGAGGGGGACTGAAGCTTTCTTT,CASSRSAGRGTEAFF
-,-,TRBV14,TRBJ1-1,TGTGCCAGCAGCCAAGATGCAGGGGCGGGCACTGAAGCTTTCTTT,CASSQDAGAGTEAFF
-,-,TRBV27,TRBJ2-1,TGTGCCAGCAGTTCCCGGGGAGGGGGCAATGAGCAGTTCTTC,CASSSRGGGNEQFF